This is a list of T cell receptor beta chains from one sample in a study of blood T cell repertoires in COVID-19. Produced via immunoSEQ multiplex PCR; TCRdb's table is partial and in-frame only. The table includes about 46,000 clones, about 88% detected once. Sequenced sample: PBMCs or T cells enriched from blood (not recorded which). Receptors originate from a woman aged 45-65 years who had recovered from COVID-19. The CDR3 runs from the conserved cysteine through the conserved F or W. The D gene is left open where the match is weak. For some rows the clone size is stated as once, few or many, or as a class when expanded; others skip it.

CDR3 length: 14; clone size: .; J gene: TRBJ1-1; D gene: .; V gene: TRBV4-3; CDR3 protein: CASSPLGGGTEAFF; CDR3 DNA: TGCGCCAGCAGCCCGCTAGGAGGAGGAACTGAAGCTTTCTTT
CDR3 length: 15; clone size: .; J gene: TRBJ1-4; D gene: TRBD1; V gene: TRBV28; CDR3 protein: CASVSGQGVGEKLFF; CDR3 DNA: TGTGCCAGCGTGTCGGGACAGGGAGTTGGTGAAAAACTGTTTTTT
CDR3 length: 16; clone size: .; J gene: TRBJ2-3; D gene: .; V gene: TRBV7-8; CDR3 protein: CASSLAPSANTDTQYF; CDR3 DNA: TGTGCCAGCAGCTTAGCCCCCTCAGCGAACACAGATACGCAGTATTTT
CDR3 length: 15; clone size: .; J gene: TRBJ1-2; D gene: .; V gene: TRBV5-1; CDR3 protein: CASSLETVLFGGYTF; CDR3 DNA: TGCGCCAGCAGCTTGGAGACTGTTTTATTCGGTGGCTACACCTTC
CDR3 length: 15; clone size: .; J gene: TRBJ2-3; D gene: .; V gene: TRBV6-2/TRBV6-3; CDR3 protein: CASSYVSVSTDTQYF; CDR3 DNA: TGTGCCAGCAGTTACGTGTCAGTAAGCACAGATACGCAGTATTTT
CDR3 length: 13; clone size: .; J gene: TRBJ1-4; D gene: .; V gene: TRBV5-4; CDR3 protein: CASSFTGDEKLFF; CDR3 DNA: TGTGCCAGCAGCTTTACAGGCGACGAAAAACTGTTTTTT
CDR3 length: 15; clone size: few; J gene: TRBJ1-3; D gene: .; V gene: TRBV7-7; CDR3 protein: CASSLEAGPGNTIYF; CDR3 DNA: TGTGCCAGCAGCTTAGAGGCAGGGCCGGGAAACACCATATATTTT
CDR3 length: 14; clone size: .; J gene: TRBJ2-2; D gene: .; V gene: TRBV28; CDR3 protein: CASSSPNFPGELFF; CDR3 DNA: TGTGCCAGCAGTTCCCCAAACTTCCCCGGGGAGCTGTTTTTT
CDR3 length: 15; clone size: .; J gene: TRBJ1-5; D gene: .; V gene: TRBV4-3; CDR3 protein: CASSQESGSNQPQHF; CDR3 DNA: TGCGCCAGCAGCCAAGAATCCGGGAGCAATCAGCCCCAGCATTTT
CDR3 length: 11; clone size: once; J gene: TRBJ2-1; D gene: .; V gene: TRBV3-1/TRBV3-2; CDR3 protein: CASSQAVEQFF; CDR3 DNA: TGTGCCAGCAGCCAAGCAGTTGAGCAGTTCTTC